The clone carrying this TCR beta chain was recorded once. Which cohort a participant joined came from the clinical history participants gave. Donors of Cohort 3 who recovered were those that had two negative PCRs, clearance, or symptom resolution. Germline loops: CDR1 WSHSY, CDR2 SAAADI. The CDR3 loop spans 14 amino acids. V shed 1 base and J shed 0 bases, with 6 bases lying between them. Some clones are missing from TCRdb's copy, which holds only in-frame ones; the method was immunoSEQ multiplex PCR. The table records a few hundred thousand clones, approximately 85% of them present only once. This sample is part of a study of blood T cell repertoires in COVID-19. Whole-study context: Researchers got acute and convalescent COVID-19 samples from the United States, Italy and Spain. T cells, B-cell-depleted T cells, or PBMCs provided the cDNA or gDNA that served as material.

Sequencing was performed on PBMCs or T cells enriched from blood (not recorded which). The J gene is TRBJ1-2, the V gene TRBV10-2; D unclear. The clonotype was recovered from a man aged 25-40 years who had recovered from COVID-19. As DNA, the CDR3 is TGCGCCAGCAGTGAGTTTAGTACTAACTATGGCTACACCTTC. Protein: CASSEFSTNYGYTF.